This T cell receptor beta chain was obtained from a study of human T cells and chemical hapten exposure. This clonotype was seen repeatedly, ten times or more. What it binds is not known. The time point denotes: patch test 1, 2 weeks after DPC sensitization. Described treatment: therapeutic diphenylcyclopropenone sensitization with weekly scalp DPC. The CDR3 runs 18 residues. Trimming shortened V by 2 bases and J by 0 bases, and 19 bases separated the two germline ends. CDR1 and CDR2 from the germline V gene are SGHVS and FQNEAQ. TCRdb reprocessed the RACE reads with MiXCR, giving one entry per CDR3 protein. The sample includes about 120,000 distinct CDR3 sequences, approximately 15% of them seen just once. Regarding the study as a whole: The study found expanded TCRs formed significantly more large CDR3 similarity clusters than controls.

Sequences were derived from whole blood, sampled in connection with sensitization to the hapten diphenylcyclopropenone (DPC). The TCR comes from a man in his late teens or twenties with alopecia areata. Some clones in this sample may be carry-over from other donors' samples. The genes are TRBV7-8 and TRBJ1-1; D not certain. Here the CDR3 reads CASSLKLDLFDLNTEAFF. DNA for the CDR3: TGTGCCAGCAGCTTAAAGTTGGACCTCTTCGATTTGAACACTGAAGCTTTCTTT.